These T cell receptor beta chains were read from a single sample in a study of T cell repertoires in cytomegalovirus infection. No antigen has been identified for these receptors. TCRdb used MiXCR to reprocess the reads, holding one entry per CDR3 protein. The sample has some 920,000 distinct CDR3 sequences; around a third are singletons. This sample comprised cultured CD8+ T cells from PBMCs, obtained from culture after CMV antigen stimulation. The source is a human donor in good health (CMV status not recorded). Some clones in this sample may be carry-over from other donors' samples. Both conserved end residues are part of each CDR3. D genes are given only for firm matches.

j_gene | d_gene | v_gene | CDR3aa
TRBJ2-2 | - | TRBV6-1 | CASKSGELFF
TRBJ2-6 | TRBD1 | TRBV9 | CASSVAEDRGRSEGANVLTF
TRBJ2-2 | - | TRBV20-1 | CSASLGGRTGELFF
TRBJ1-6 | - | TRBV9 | CASREDGGAGPPLHF
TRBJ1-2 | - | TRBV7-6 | CASSHPLTAGYTF
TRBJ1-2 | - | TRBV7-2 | CASSLRGFGYTF
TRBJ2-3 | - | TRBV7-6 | CASSHRTAQVTDTQYF
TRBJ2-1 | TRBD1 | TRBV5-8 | CASSTGQAKVWDNEQFF
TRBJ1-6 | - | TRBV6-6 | CASSPTRGEDYNSPLHF
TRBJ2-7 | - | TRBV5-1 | CASSLDSKLVEQYF
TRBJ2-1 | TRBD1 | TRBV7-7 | CASSYGTATYNEQFF
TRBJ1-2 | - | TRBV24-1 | CATSDRSLNYGYTF
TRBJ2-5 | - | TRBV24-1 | CATSVGRDQETQYF
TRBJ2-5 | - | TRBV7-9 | CASSDTGNQETQYF
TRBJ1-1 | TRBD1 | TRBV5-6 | CASSLGGGTANTEAFF
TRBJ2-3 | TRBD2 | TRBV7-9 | CASSDDLGTSGGTDTQYF
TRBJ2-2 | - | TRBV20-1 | CSAEGTTYSGELFF
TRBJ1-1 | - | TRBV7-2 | CASSLRAEVAMNTEAFF
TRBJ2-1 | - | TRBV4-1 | CASSHDYNEQFF
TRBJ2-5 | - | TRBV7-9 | CASSLGPRPGQETQYF
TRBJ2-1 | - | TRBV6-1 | CASSEGPRGSYNEQFF
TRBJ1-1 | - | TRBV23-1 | CASSRGGSGNTEAFF
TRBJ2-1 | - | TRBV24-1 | CATSDPGEGSYNEQFF
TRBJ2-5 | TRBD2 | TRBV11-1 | CASHRRAGGPQETQYF
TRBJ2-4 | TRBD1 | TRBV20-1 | CSAREDRVGRLAKNIQYF
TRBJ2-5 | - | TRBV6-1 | CASSDLAGYF
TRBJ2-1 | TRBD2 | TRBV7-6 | CASSLVPLAGGYNEQFF
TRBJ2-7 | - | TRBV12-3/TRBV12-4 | CASSPVGGGYEQYF
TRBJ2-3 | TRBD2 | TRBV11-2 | CASSLLPGTSGVDTQYF
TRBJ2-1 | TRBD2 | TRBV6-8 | CASRPAGWGEQFF
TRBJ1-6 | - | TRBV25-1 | CASSEYGSPLHF
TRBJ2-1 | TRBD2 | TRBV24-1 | CATSDTSGGNEQFF
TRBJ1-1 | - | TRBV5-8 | CASSLAWTEAFF
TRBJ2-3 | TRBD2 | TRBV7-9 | CASSSTSGGLPAADTQYF
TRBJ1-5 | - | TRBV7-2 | CASSWGPYSNQPQHF
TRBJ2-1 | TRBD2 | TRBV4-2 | CASSQGLAGEDNEQFF
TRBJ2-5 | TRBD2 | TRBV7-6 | CASSFKGASGGKETQYF
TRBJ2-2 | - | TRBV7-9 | CALLPGTGELFF
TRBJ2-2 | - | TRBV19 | CASSTYTPVGTMNTGELFF
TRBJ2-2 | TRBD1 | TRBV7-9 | CASSPVAATGANTGELFF
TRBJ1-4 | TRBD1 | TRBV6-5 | CASNEGTGGRDEKLFF
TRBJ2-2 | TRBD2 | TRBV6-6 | CASSYSYPGRGGPSNTGELFF
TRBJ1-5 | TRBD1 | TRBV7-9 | CASSLGKPGTGNQPQHF
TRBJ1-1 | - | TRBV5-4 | CASSPIPETPTSEAFF
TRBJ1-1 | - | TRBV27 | CASSFGHQNTEAFF
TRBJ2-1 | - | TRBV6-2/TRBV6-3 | CASSYSRWGRIYNEQFF
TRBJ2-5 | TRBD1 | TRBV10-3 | CAIAWSRDSEKETQYF
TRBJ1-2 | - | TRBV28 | CASSQDSPYYGYTF
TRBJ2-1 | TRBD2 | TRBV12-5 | CASGTGTTHNEQFF
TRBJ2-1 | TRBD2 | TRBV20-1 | CSARDYYGTSGEGEQFF
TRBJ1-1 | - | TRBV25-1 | CASREGGPHTEAFF
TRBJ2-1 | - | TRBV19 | CASSRASYYEQFF
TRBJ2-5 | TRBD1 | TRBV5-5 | CASRQPMDREETQYF